These 8 T cell receptor beta chains came from one sample sequenced in a study of CD8 T cells in Susac syndrome. Random hexamers were used to reverse transcribe an amount of about 0.45 to 1 ug RNA. TCRdb passed the immunoSEQ multiplex PCR reads through MiXCR, listing each CDR3 protein once. The table includes some 110,000 distinct CDR3 sequences, around 94% detected once. Sequencing input: CD8+ T cells from PBMCs. Receptor source: a human donor with Susac syndrome.

The chain joins TRBV9 to TRBJ2-1; 12 bases match TRBD2. The CDR3 runs 13 residues. Germline V gives CDR1 SGDLS, CDR2 YYNGEE. Trimming cost V 7 bases and J 7 bases; bases outside gene matches: 3. CDR3 protein: CASGTSGGNEQFF. The CDR3 coding sequence is TGTGCCAGCGGAACTAGCGGGGGGAATGAGCAGTTCTTC.

This sequence joins TRBV3-1 and TRBJ2-5, with 9 bases fitting TRBD2. CDR1 and CDR2 (germline): LGHDT, YNNKEL (reference sequence). This CDR3 is built from 17 residues. Trimming cost V 4 bases and J 1 base; bases outside gene matches: 10. The CDR3 DNA sequence: TGTGCCAGCAGCCCTGGGGTAGCGGGGGCGTCCCAAGAGACCCAGTACTTC. This translates into CASSPGVAGASQETQYF.

CDR3 DNA: TGCAGCGTTGAATCAGGGGGGTACAATGAGCAGTTCTTC. This encodes CSVESGGYNEQFF. The chain links TRBV29-1 to TRBJ2-1, with D tentatively TRBD1 (7 bases). The CDR3 totals 13 residues. The V gene's germline CDR1 is SQVTM and CDR2 ANQGSEA. Trimming took 2 bases from V and 4 from J, leaving 9 bases between them.

The V gene is TRBV12-3 or TRBV12-4, the J gene TRBJ2-3, with no clear D. CDR3 length equals 11 residues. V was cut by 7 bases and J by 4 bases, with 6 bases left in between. The CDR3 protein is CASTESDTQYF. The CDR3 DNA is TGTGCCAGCACGGAGTCAGATACGCAGTATTTT.

The chain couples TRBV20-1 to TRBJ1-5; TRBD1 agrees at 7 bases. V shed 0 bases and J 3 bases; nucleotides not matched to a gene: 8. There are 16 residues in the CDR3. Germline lookup yields CDR1 DFQATT and CDR2 SNEGSKA (reference sequence). CDR3 amino acids: CSARDSAGGLNQPQHF. DNA for the CDR3: TGCAGTGCTAGAGATTCCGCAGGGGGACTCAATCAGCCCCAGCATTTT.

The CDR3: CASSQGQRSLWETQYF. The CDR3 nucleotides are TGTGCCAGCAGCCAAGGTCAAAGGTCGCTCTGGGAGACCCAGTACTTC. This sequence joins TRBV3-1 and TRBJ2-5; D is ambiguous. Germline CDR1 LGHDT, CDR2 YNNKEL (reference sequence). V lost 1 base and J lost 5, with 17 bases in between. The CDR3 contains 16 residues.

The chain is built from TRBV7-9 and TRBJ2-7; 9 positions match TRBD1. V was pared by 6 bases and J by 6 bases, with 3 bases of the junction left unmatched. Per the germline V gene, CDR1 is SEHNR and CDR2 is FQNEAQ (reference sequence). The CDR3 has 12 amino acids. The CDR3 DNA reads as TGTGCCAGCAGACAGGGGGCCTCCGAGCAGTACTTC. Protein sequence: CASRQGASEQYF.

The chain recombines TRBV4-1 with TRBJ2-1; possibly TRBD1 for D (5 bases). Germline CDR1 is MGHRA and CDR2 is YSYEKL. With 3 bases removed from V and 0 bases from J, the gap between germline ends came to 12 bases. The CDR3 extends over 16 amino acids. The CDR3 DNA follows: TGCGCCAGCAGCCAGCAACAGGAGAGCTCCTACAATGAGCAGTTCTTC. Translated: CASSQQQESSYNEQFF.